These 32 T cell receptor beta chains share one sample of origin, sequenced in a study of shared clonotypes between healthy human individuals. The method was immunoSEQ multiplex PCR; TCRdb's version includes in-frame clones alone and lacks a portion of them. The sample shows some 2,500,000 clones, 93% of them seen only once. What was sequenced was naive CD4+ T cells from PBMCs. Documented subset: CD45RA+ positively selected. These receptors came from a man aged 18 to 35 in good health. Some clones in this sample may be carry-over from other donors' samples.

As to this clone: Different DNA sequences within this sample yield the same CDR3. The J gene is TRBJ2-1, the V gene TRBV18; a weak D match, TRBD1 (6 bases). This CDR3 comprises 15 residues. CDR1 is KGHSH, CDR2 LQKENI, per germline. V was trimmed by 3 bases and J by 1 base, leaving 10 bases between them. CDR3 loop: CASSPGQGSYNEQFF. CDR3 in DNA: TGTGCCAGCTCACCGGGGCAGGGGTCCTACAATGAGCAGTTCTTC.

The CDR3 sequence is CASSLYTPISGNTIYF. In DNA form, the CDR3 reads TGTGCCAGCAGTTTATACACACCTATTTCTGGAAACACCATATATTTT. The chain is built from TRBV27 and TRBJ1-3, with D hard to call. V was clipped by 1 base and J by 1 base, with 11 bases between them. The CDR3 loop spans 16 amino acids. Germline CDR1 MNHEY, CDR2 SMNVEV (reference sequence).

V is TRBV2 and J is TRBJ2-7; D could derive from TRBD1 or TRBD2 (5 bases each). CDR3 length equals 13 residues. Trimming shortened V by 10 bases and J by 2 bases, and 15 bases separated the two germline ends. Germline V lookup: CDR1 SNHLY, CDR2 FYNNEI. The CDR3 nucleotides read TGTGCCAACGACGGGGACGGGCCCTACGAGCAGTACTTC. It specifies CANDGDGPYEQYF.

The chain carries TRBV7-8 and TRBJ2-7, with D possibly TRBD2 on 5 matching bases. Trimming shortened V by 2 bases and J by 0 bases, and 8 bases separated the two germline ends. There are 14 residues in the CDR3. Germline V gives CDR1 SGHVS, CDR2 FQNEAQ. CDR3 loop: CASSLIGVSYEQYF. In DNA, the CDR3 is TGTGCCAGCAGCTTAATCGGGGTCTCCTACGAGCAGTACTTC.

To note about this clone: The same CDR3 arises from other DNA sequences in this sample as well. This chain links TRBV4-2 with TRBJ1-5; D unresolved. V was clipped by 0 bases and J by 5 bases, with 8 bases between them. The CDR3 is made up of 14 amino acids. Germline lookup yields CDR1 LGHNA and CDR2 YNFKEQ. This chain's CDR3 is CASSQDRGDQPQHF. DNA of the CDR3: TGTGCCAGCAGCCAAGATCGTGGGGATCAGCCCCAGCATTTT.

The chain combines TRBV6-1 with TRBJ1-1; a weak D match, TRBD1 (5 bases). Germline V gene data show CDR1 as MNHNS and CDR2 as SASEGT. The CDR3 runs to 15 residues. V lost 8 bases and J 1 base, leaving 17 bases between the germline ends. The CDR3 bases are TGTGCCAGCCCTCGACAGTTGTTTCGGAACACTGAAGCTTTCTTT. Encoded protein: CASPRQLFRNTEAFF.

This rearrangement joins TRBV27 to TRBJ2-7; a possible D gene is TRBD2 (6 bases). Germline-derived CDR1 and CDR2 are MNHEY and SMNVEV (reference sequence). Deletions cut 2 bases from V and 3 bases from J, with 17 bases between. The CDR3 extends over 16 amino acids. Here the CDR3 reads CASSLIASRGIYEQYF. CDR3 coding DNA: TGTGCCAGCAGTTTAATAGCCTCCCGCGGGATCTACGAGCAGTACTTC.

The rearrangement joins TRBV5-5 to TRBJ1-1; 7 positions agree with TRBD1. Germline CDR1 reads SGHKS; CDR2 reads YYEKEE (reference sequence). The V gene end was trimmed by 1 base and the J gene end by 4 bases; junction bases not matched to a gene: 4. This CDR3 is 14 amino acids long. The chain's CDR3 is CASSLRGRVTEAFF. Written as DNA, the CDR3 is TGTGCCAGCAGCTTGAGGGGGCGCGTCACTGAAGCTTTCTTT.

The CDR3 region is CASSWDYTNTGELFF. The CDR3 DNA reads as TGTGCCAGCAGCTGGGACTACACGAACACCGGGGAGCTGTTTTTT. The V gene is TRBV11-2, the J gene TRBJ2-2, with 7 bases identical to TRBD2. J was trimmed by 0 bases and V by 4 bases; bases with no gene match: 2. From germline, CDR1 is SGHAT and CDR2 FQNNGV. The CDR3 runs to 15 residues. The variable domain in full, completed from reference TRBV11-2 and TRBJ2-2, reads EAGVAQSPRYKIIEKRQSVAFWCNPISGHATLYWYQQILGQGPKLLIQFQNNGVVDDSQLPKDRFSAERLKGVDSTLKIQPAKLEDSAVYLCASSWDYTNTGELFFGEGSRLTVL.

The chain joins TRBV28 to TRBJ2-5; 9 bases line up with TRBD1. The junction had 12 bases not matched to a gene; V was cut back by 6 bases and J by 4 bases. The CDR3 spans 16 residues. Germline V CDR1 and CDR2: MDHEN, SYDVKM. CDR3 in amino acids: CASSLAPGTGSETQYF. The CDR3 DNA sequence: TGTGCCAGCAGCCTCGCCCCTGGGACAGGGTCAGAGACCCAGTACTTC.

The chain links TRBV19 to TRBJ1-1; TRBD1 is a possible D gene (5 bases). The CDR3 contains 15 residues. Germline V CDR1 and CDR2: LNHDA, SQIVND (reference sequence). V dropped 7 bases and J dropped 1 base, with 16 bases sitting between them. The DNA of the CDR3 is TGTGCCAGTACCACGTGGGGCATGGGGAACACTGAAGCTTTCTTT. It yields the protein CASTTWGMGNTEAFF.

A single count supports this clone. This sample also contains other DNA sequences that code for the same CDR3. The V gene is TRBV7-9, the J gene TRBJ2-3; D call uncertain. The germline V gene encodes CDR1 SEHNR and CDR2 FQNEAQ (reference sequence). Trimming took off 1 base at V and 0 bases at J, with 5 bases between the two ends. CDR3 length: 14 residues. The CDR3 DNA is TGTGCCAGCAGCTTAGGACTCAGCACAGATACGCAGTATTTT. This sequence encodes CASSLGLSTDTQYF.

The chain joins TRBV5-1 to TRBJ1-3; no reliable D call. The CDR3 runs to 13 residues. Looked up from germline, CDR1 is SGHRS and CDR2 is YFSETQ. V was shortened by 4 bases and J by 8 bases, with 13 bases between the two germline ends. The CDR3 bases are TGCGCCAGCAGCACTGGGAGTTCAGACACCATATATTTT. Amino acids: CASSTGSSDTIYF.

The rearrangement links TRBV5-6 to TRBJ1-1, with D possibly TRBD1 on 6 matching bases. CDR1 is SGHDT, CDR2 YYEEEE, per germline. The CDR3 totals 14 residues. The V end was cut by 6 bases, the J end by 1 base, with 13 bases between. The CDR3 here is CASTWGARNTEAFF. The DNA for the CDR3 is TGTGCCAGCACCTGGGGGGCGCGGAACACTGAAGCTTTCTTT.

This CDR3 reads CAVAGTVNYEQYF. Written as DNA, the CDR3 is TGTGCCGTGGCCGGGACAGTAAACTACGAGCAGTACTTC. V is TRBV10-3 and J is TRBJ2-7, with 7 bases that match TRBD1. J gave up 3 bases and V 11 bases, and 10 bases lay outside the gene matches. The CDR3 loop spans 13 amino acids. Germline CDR1 reads ENHRY; CDR2 reads SYGVKD.

DNA of the CDR3: TGTGCCAGCAGCAGAACTAGCGGGAGGCCGGAGCAGTTCTTC. It specifies CASSRTSGRPEQFF. This sequence joins TRBV6-5 and TRBJ2-1; 12 nucleotides align to TRBD2. V lost 6 bases, J lost 10 bases, and 7 bases stayed unmatched. This CDR3 has 14 amino acids. Germline assignment: CDR1 MNHEY and CDR2 SVGAGI.

The chain has TRBV5-5 and TRBJ1-1; TRBD1 agrees at 8 bases. Germline V gene data show CDR1 as SGHKS and CDR2 as YYEKEE (reference sequence). The CDR3 length is 14 residues. V was pared by 2 bases and J by 5 bases, with 5 bases of the junction left unmatched. The CDR3 region has the DNA TGTGCCAGCAGCTTTCGACAGGGGAGGACTGAAGCTTTCTTT. It yields the protein CASSFRQGRTEAFF.

The chain joins TRBV5-5 to TRBJ2-1; no clear D gene. V lost 4 bases and J 5 bases, leaving 13 bases between the germline ends. Germline V gene lookup returns CDR1 SGHKS and CDR2 YYEKEE (reference sequence). This CDR3 is 14 amino acids long. CDR3 loop: CASSINGRNNEQFF. For the CDR3, the DNA is TGTGCCAGCAGCATTAACGGAAGGAACAATGAGCAGTTCTTC.

The V call is TRBV28, the J call TRBJ2-1; D unresolved. V lost 2 bases, J lost 0 bases, and 8 bases lay in between. The CDR3 consists of 15 residues. Germline V gives CDR1 MDHEN, CDR2 SYDVKM. DNA of the CDR3: TGTGCCAGCAGTTTAAGGACGGCCTCCTACAATGAGCAGTTCTTC. Its protein is CASSLRTASYNEQFF.

Comments on this clone: The sample contains more than one DNA sequence encoding this CDR3. This chain connects TRBV9 to TRBJ2-5; D gene ambiguous. CDR1 is SGDLS and CDR2 is YYNGEE in the germline V gene. This CDR3 has 12 residues. V was cut by 3 bases and J by 1 base, with 4 bases left in between. This chain's CDR3 is CASSGFQETQYF. CDR3 nucleotide sequence: TGTGCCAGCAGCGGCTTCCAAGAGACCCAGTACTTC.

The chain couples TRBV28 to TRBJ2-7, with D uncertain. This CDR3 region has 12 residues. The germline V and J ends were trimmed by 5 bases and 4 bases, with 9 bases remaining between them. Germline V gene data show CDR1 as MDHEN and CDR2 as SYDVKM. CDR3 sequence (DNA): TGTGCCAGCAGTCCGATACCTTACGAGCAGTACTTC. It encodes CASSPIPYEQYF.

The CDR3 here is CASSTSGRFPDTQYF. Here the CDR3 DNA reads TGTGCCAGCAGCACTAGCGGGAGGTTTCCAGATACGCAGTATTTT. The chain joins TRBV28 to TRBJ2-3; 12 nucleotides align to TRBD2. The ends lost 6 bases at V and 4 bases at J; junction bases unmatched: 5. CDR3 size: 15 residues. CDR1 and CDR2 from the germline V gene are MDHEN and SYDVKM.

The genes are TRBV19 and TRBJ2-1; 7 bases agree with TRBD2. This CDR3 has 18 amino acids. The V and J ends lost 6 bases and 5 bases, in that order; junction bases with no gene match: 19. Germline-derived CDR1 and CDR2 are LNHDA and SQIVND (reference sequence). CDR3 loop: CASSAGLELAPEHNEQFF. DNA of the CDR3: TGTGCCAGTAGCGCCGGACTAGAACTAGCTCCTGAACACAATGAGCAGTTCTTC.

The chain links TRBV5-1 to TRBJ2-2; TRBD2 matches at 11 bases. The CDR3 runs to 17 residues. The germline V gene encodes CDR1 SGHRS and CDR2 YFSETQ. V lost 3 bases to trimming and J lost 6 bases; unmatched junction nucleotides: 10. CDR3 protein: CASSSPTSGSSPGELFF. CDR3 DNA sequence: TGCGCCAGCAGCTCCCCAACTAGCGGGAGTTCCCCCGGGGAGCTGTTTTTT.

The chain has TRBV5-1 and TRBJ2-2; D is perhaps TRBD2 (5 bases). The germline V and J ends were trimmed by 2 bases and 2 bases, with 10 bases remaining between them. Germline V gene lookup returns CDR1 SGHRS and CDR2 YFSETQ. CDR3 size: 15 residues. CDR3 sequence reads: CASSFLLANTGELFF. CDR3 nucleotide sequence: TGCGCCAGCAGCTTTTTGCTAGCCAACACCGGGGAGCTGTTTTTT.

This chain joins TRBV19 and TRBJ2-7, with TRBD1 matching over 7 bases. The ends lost 5 bases at V and 3 bases at J; junction bases unmatched: 7. Germline loops: CDR1 LNHDA, CDR2 SQIVND (reference sequence). CDR3 length: 14 residues. For the CDR3, the DNA is TGTGCCAGTAGTGGCTGGGACAGCTACTACGAGCAGTACTTC. Its translation: CASSGWDSYYEQYF.

The chain carries TRBV2 and TRBJ2-4; 8 positions agree with TRBD1. The V gene's germline CDR1 is SNHLY and CDR2 FYNNEI. V lost 6 bases, J lost 6 bases, and 4 bases stayed unmatched. This CDR3 comprises 13 residues. CDR3 DNA sequence: TGTGCCAGCAGGCCAGGACAGGGAAACATTCAGTACTTC. Its protein is CASRPGQGNIQYF.

Notes on this clone: The sample holds other DNA sequences that translate to the same CDR3. The V gene is TRBV5-1, the J gene TRBJ2-2; 9 bases match TRBD1. Germline values: CDR1 SGHRS, CDR2 YFSETQ. J lost 7 bases, V lost 3 bases, and 10 bases had no gene match. The CDR3 is made up of 16 amino acids. CDR3 sequence reads: CASSSGQGMSFGELFF. In DNA form, the CDR3 reads TGCGCCAGCAGCTCAGGACAGGGGATGTCTTTCGGGGAGCTGTTTTTT.

The chain has TRBV11-3 and TRBJ2-5; D remains ambiguous. The V gene lost 3 bases and the J gene lost 3 bases, with 8 bases spanning the gap. The CDR3 has 13 amino acids. CDR1 is SGHNT and CDR2 is YENEEA in the germline V gene. CDR3 coding DNA: TGTGCCAGCAGCTTTACCCCCGAAGAGACCCAGTACTTC. Its protein product is CASSFTPEETQYF.

A remark on this clone: Other DNA variants within this sample encode the same CDR3. The chain uses TRBV7-9 and TRBJ1-5, with D maybe TRBD1 (6 bases). Trimming took off 5 bases at V and 0 bases at J, with 8 bases between the two ends. The CDR3 totals 14 residues. CDR1 is SEHNR, CDR2 FQNEAQ, per germline (reference sequence). The CDR3 DNA reads as TGTGCCAGCAGCGCAGGGGATAGCAATCAGCCCCAGCATTTT. This codes for CASSAGDSNQPQHF.

The genes are TRBV5-1 and TRBJ2-5; 7 bases align to TRBD2. Trimming at V came to 2 bases and at J to 3 bases, leaving 4 bases not matched to a gene. CDR1 and CDR2 from the germline V gene are SGHRS and YFSETQ. CDR3 size: 14 residues. The chain's CDR3 is CASSFSGLEETQYF. DNA of the CDR3: TGCGCCAGCAGCTTTAGCGGGTTGGAAGAGACCCAGTACTTC.

The rearrangement uses TRBV4-2 and TRBJ2-1; D remains unclear. Deletions cut 0 bases from V and 3 bases from J, with 12 bases between. The CDR3 sequence is 16 residues long. Germline lookup yields CDR1 LGHNA and CDR2 YNFKEQ. The CDR3: CASSQDAVAFYNEQFF. The CDR3 nucleotides are TGTGCCAGCAGCCAAGATGCGGTAGCCTTCTACAATGAGCAGTTCTTC.